This T cell receptor (beta chain) was captured in a study of cytomegalovirus exposure and HLA in healthy donors. At the level of the study: In a later analysis, the roughly 120 validation repertoires were reported to have used the same platform as the approximately 620 first-cohort repertoires.

Here immunoSEQ multiplex PCR was the method, and the copy in TCRdb shows in-frame clones only, minus some. The sample carries tens of thousands of clones, almost 95% recorded once. The CDR3 runs to 14 residues. Looked up from germline, CDR1 is MNHNS and CDR2 is SASEGT. V was clipped by 11 bases and J by 3 bases; unmatched bases: 9. The sample was PBMCs. This receptor was taken from a man aged 18 to 29 in good health and CMV-seronegative. This chain joins TRBV6-1 and TRBJ2-2; 7 positions agree with TRBD2. CDR3 sequence: CAGEGPPDTGELFF. CDR3 nucleotide sequence: TGTGCCGGGGAGGGACCGCCGGACACCGGGGAGCTGTTTTTT.